This is a list of T cell receptor beta chains from one sample in a study of read filtering for tumor transcriptome and immune sequencing. TCRdb re-called the reads through MiXCR, storing one row per CDR3 protein. The sample records some 43,000 distinct CDR3 sequences, around 15% being singletons. Sequenced input: a population of CD138-negative cells sorted from bone marrow. The receptor set was obtained from a donor at least 40 years old with multiple myeloma. The CDR3 runs from the conserved cysteine through the conserved F or W. Size tells how often a clone was seen (once, few, many) or the class of an expanded clone, and some rows leave it out.

clone size: many
V gene: TRBV5-5
CDR3 protein: CASSLLESSSYEQYF

clone size: few
V gene: TRBV20-1
CDR3 protein: CSAKGHIQETQYF

clone size: many
V gene: TRBV25-1
CDR3 protein: CASSEYRTGGVTEAFF

clone size: many
V gene: TRBV29-1
CDR3 protein: CSVRPTVNTEAFF

clone size: many
V gene: TRBV20-1
CDR3 protein: CSARVPGNTEAFF

clone size: many
V gene: TRBV7-9
CDR3 protein: CASGRGGSNQPQHF

clone size: many
V gene: TRBV5-1
CDR3 protein: CASSPNTDTQYF

clone size: many
V gene: TRBV30
CDR3 protein: CAWKASGSRNTQYF

clone size: many
V gene: TRBV3-1
CDR3 protein: CASRAGTGFGNEQFF

clone size: many
V gene: TRBV20-1
CDR3 protein: CSASSTGTSYTYEQYF

clone size: many
V gene: TRBV12-3/TRBV12-4
CDR3 protein: CASSMVGNTEAFF

clone size: many
V gene: TRBV6-2/TRBV6-3
CDR3 protein: CASSYANEQFF

clone size: many
V gene: TRBV5-6
CDR3 protein: CASSSVAGKETQYF

clone size: many
V gene: TRBV15
CDR3 protein: CATSRVVRETGLRTGGQPQHF

clone size: -
V gene: TRBV7-2
CDR3 protein: CASSKSSDTQYF

clone size: -
V gene: TRBV20-1
CDR3 protein: CGARDSKQPQHF

clone size: many
V gene: TRBV29-1
CDR3 protein: CSVEARLATDTQYF

clone size: many
V gene: TRBV24-1
CDR3 protein: CATSDGLAGGPVVGDEQFF

clone size: many
V gene: TRBV28
CDR3 protein: CASRTEYGYTF

clone size: many
V gene: TRBV6-6
CDR3 protein: CASSYSGQGAVNTEAFF

clone size: many
V gene: TRBV6-1
CDR3 protein: CASWLAGGPVEQFF

clone size: many
V gene: TRBV29-1
CDR3 protein: CSVGADRGADTQYF

clone size: many
V gene: TRBV20-1
CDR3 protein: CSARDTEGANYGYTF

clone size: many
V gene: TRBV7-2
CDR3 protein: CASSLTPSSGAGYF

clone size: many
V gene: TRBV28
CDR3 protein: CASIKEAGVRDTQYF

clone size: many
V gene: TRBV10-1
CDR3 protein: CASSESSGSWDEQFF

clone size: many
V gene: TRBV11-3
CDR3 protein: CASSSPPGLAEETQYF

clone size: -
V gene: TRBV7-9
CDR3 protein: CASSILAREGLSEQFF

clone size: many
V gene: TRBV29-1
CDR3 protein: CSAGGTGFNEQFF

clone size: -
V gene: TRBV11-3
CDR3 protein: CASSRGGWNEQFF

clone size: many
V gene: TRBV20-1
CDR3 protein: CSARADPSSYNEQFF

clone size: few
V gene: TRBV11-2
CDR3 protein: CASSPWLAGFTDTQYF

clone size: many
V gene: TRBV20-1
CDR3 protein: CSAEGSLAGGLTDTQYF

clone size: few
V gene: TRBV4-3
CDR3 protein: CASSQAAGPEGQPQHF

clone size: many
V gene: TRBV4-1
CDR3 protein: CASSQPPGTGEQFF

clone size: many
V gene: TRBV7-2
CDR3 protein: CASSLDRGPYEQYF

clone size: many
V gene: TRBV28
CDR3 protein: CASSFSGAPASGSYEQYF

clone size: many
V gene: TRBV9
CDR3 protein: CASSPTDNEQFF

clone size: many
V gene: TRBV2
CDR3 protein: CASSEQGAAETQYF